This T cell receptor beta chain was found in a study of T-cell memory formation after mild COVID-19. Across the study: In these data, TCR clusters were largely donor specific. Points from the study as a whole: Whether day 37 second-wave clones are SARS-CoV-2-specific was not confirmed. CD8+ contracting clones occupied EMRA, while CD4+ ones occupied mainly CM and EM.

This clonotype was observed at least ten times. Its antigen is not identified. TCRdb itself ran the 5' RACE reads through MiXCR, one entry per CDR3 protein. Here the sample spans tens of thousands of distinct CDR3 sequences, less than 15% being singletons. This CDR3 region has 16 residues. The gene calls are TRBV21-1 and TRBJ2-7; no DNA check was done on the table's D call, TRBD1. TRBV21-1 is a pseudogene locus. The source material was PBMCs or a T cell subset sorted from them (not recorded which). This clonotype was obtained from an adult woman who had mild COVID-19 (a few samples of this study predate the infection). Cell type and time point are not known. The CDR3 sequence is CASSAATGIYNYEQYF. The CDR3 coding sequence is TGTGCCAGCAGCGCGGCGACAGGGATTTACAACTACGAGCAGTACTTC.